This T cell receptor (beta chain) was recovered during a study of T cell responses to AZD1222 COVID-19 vaccine. Germline V gene sequence: CDR1 MNHEY, CDR2 SMNVEV (reference sequence). The CDR3 contains 16 residues. V lost 3 bases and J 4 bases, leaving 15 bases between the germline ends. Note on this clone: As yet, its antigen is unknown.

Clones were read by immunoSEQ multiplex PCR, and TCRdb kept only the in-frame ones, dropping some. The top ten clones hold around 7.7% of a sample with about 85,000 clones, about 86% of them seen once. Whole-study results and caveats: Repertoires in all cases were sampled only once the peak T cell response had passed. Spike-specific TCR breadth and depth rose after two AZD1222 doses.

The sequence derives from an adult in good health. The chain joins TRBV27 to TRBJ2-2; D might be TRBD1 (5 bases). The material was peripheral blood, obtained on day 0 of AZD1222 vaccination. This CDR3 is CASSLRTNIGTGELFF. CDR3 DNA sequence: TGTGCCAGCAGTTTGCGGACAAACATAGGCACCGGGGAGCTGTTTTTT.